The 13 T cell receptor beta chains given below trace back to one sample, sequenced in a study of T cells in women clearing cervical HPV infection. The table came from immunoSEQ multiplex PCR; TCRdb's copy has only in-frame clones and leaves some out. In total, the table holds around 30,000 clones. The specimen was blood buffy coat. These receptors all come from a woman between 18 and 70 years old with a cervical HPV16 infection that either progressed to CIN3+ or cleared (not recorded which).

Of note for this clone: The read ends 3 residues shy of where the CDR3 ends; the end is completed using the germline J gene. The chain couples TRBV6-4 to TRBJ1-5; 7 positions agree with TRBD1. CDR1 MRHNA and CDR2 SNTAGT come from the germline V gene. This CDR3 spans 17 amino acids. The junction had 6 bases not matched to a gene; V was cut back by 1 base and J by 0 bases. Incomplete CDR3 DNA: TGTGCCAGCAGTGACTACCGGGACAGCTATAGCAATCAGCCC. It encodes CASSDYRDSYSNQP. The full CDR3 sequence reads CASSDYRDSYSNQPQHF.

The covered CDR3 bases are TGCAGCGTTACTGGGGGCTCGTATCAGCCC. Translating it yields CSVTGGSYQP. The entire CDR3 protein reads CSVTGGSYQPQHF. The chain has TRBV29-1 and TRBJ1-5; D is perhaps TRBD1 (6 bases). The read ends 3 residues shy of where the CDR3 ends; the end is completed using the germline J gene. The CDR3 has 13 amino acids. The germline V gene encodes CDR1 SQVTM and CDR2 ANQGSEA. Deletions cut 5 bases from V and 5 bases from J, with 13 bases between.

Worth noting for this clone: The read ends 3 residues before the CDR3 terminus; that terminus is restored from the germline J gene. This chain uses TRBV4-1 with TRBJ1-1, with D maybe TRBD1 (5 bases). CDR3 length equals 13 residues. The V gene's germline CDR1 is MGHRA and CDR2 YSYEKL. Between the trimmed V and J ends, which lost 3 bases and 6 bases, there was a span of 11 bases. This CDR3 is CASSHLDRAEAFF. The covered CDR3 bases are TGCGCCAGCAGCCACTTAGACAGAGCTGAA.

CDR3 in amino acids: CASRDQGRQDNEQFF. Partial CDR3 DNA: TGTGCCAGCAGGGATCAGGGTCGCCAGGATAATGAG. The rearrangement links TRBV4-2 to TRBJ2-1; TRBD1 is a possible D gene (5 bases). The read comes to an end 3 residues before the CDR3 does, leaving the germline J gene to fill in the end. The V gene's germline CDR1 is LGHNA and CDR2 YNFKEQ. The CDR3 covers 15 residues. The V end was cut by 6 bases, the J end by 7 bases, with 19 bases between.

A remark on this clone: The CDR3 end lies 3 residues beyond the end of the read and is filled in from the germline J gene. The chain employs TRBV20-1 and TRBJ2-7, with 8 bases lining up with TRBD1. CDR3 length equals 16 residues. Germline CDR1 is DFQATT and CDR2 is SNEGSKA (reference sequence). With 0 bases clipped from V and 3 bases from J, the junction kept 10 bases outside the gene matches. The CDR3 is CSARDRFDRGGYEQYF. CDR3 bases read: TGCAGTGCTAGAGATCGGTTTGACAGGGGAGGCTACGAG.

Remarks on this clone: The observed sequence ends 3 residues before the CDR3 terminus, with the missing tail filled in from the germline J gene. V gene TRBV2 combines with J gene TRBJ2-2, with D unresolved. Germline V gene lookup returns CDR1 SNHLY and CDR2 FYNNEI. The length of the CDR3 is 12 residues. The CDR3: CASSENGEKLFF. The CDR3 DNA, read in part, is TGTGCCAGCAGTGAAAACGGTGAAAAG.

For this clone: The CDR3 goes on 3 residues after the read ends, and that part is filled in from the germline J gene. The chain employs TRBV6-2 or TRBV6-3 and TRBJ2-7; 9 bases fit TRBD1. The V gene end was trimmed by 2 bases and the J gene end by 2 bases; junction bases not matched to a gene: 10. CDR1 is MNHEY, CDR2 SVGEGT, per germline. This CDR3 comprises 17 residues. The chain's CDR3 is CASSYPYSGQGPYEQYF. The covered CDR3 bases are TGTGCCAGCAGTTACCCCTACTCTGGACAGGGGCCCTACGAG.

Concerning this clone: The read gets to within 3 residues of the CDR3 end, and the germline J gene fills in the rest. The chain combines TRBV12-3 or TRBV12-4 with TRBJ2-3; 10 bases fit TRBD1. V was pared by 6 bases and J by 3 bases, with 12 bases of the junction left unmatched. This CDR3 is built from 17 residues. CDR3: CASRSGTGVRATDTQYF. The CDR3 bases that were read are TGTGCCAGCAGATCCGGGACAGGGGTGAGGGCAACAGATACG.

The sequenced part of the CDR3 DNA is TGTGCCAGCAGCTTAGGAGCCGGCGGATCACCA. Its translation: CASSLGAGGSP. The entire CDR3 protein reads CASSLGAGGSPLFF. The chain links TRBV7-9 to TRBJ1-4; no reliable D call. The CDR3 end falls 3 residues outside the read, so it is completed with the germline J gene. Germline loops: CDR1 SEHNR, CDR2 FQNEAQ (reference sequence). CDR3 length: 14 amino acids. The full variable domain, rest sourced from reference TRBV7-9 and TRBJ1-4, is DTGVSQNPRHKITKRGQNVTFRCDPISEHNRLYWYRQTLGQGPEFLTYFQNEAQLEKSRLLSDRFSAERPKGSFSTLEIQRTEQGDSAMYLCASSLGAGGSPLFFGSGTQLSVL.

About this clone: Sequencing ends 3 residues short of the CDR3 end; the germline J gene provides the rest. The chain employs TRBV4-2 and TRBJ2-5; tentatively, D is TRBD2 (5 bases). The CDR3 is 19 amino acids. V was cut by 3 bases and J by 2 bases, with 25 bases left in between. Germline-derived CDR1 and CDR2 are LGHNA and YNFKEQ. The CDR3 sequence: CASSHEAETSISGQETQYF. The CDR3 bases that were read are TGTGCCAGCAGCCATGAAGCCGAGACCTCAATCTCGGGGCAAGAGACC.

On this clone itself: The CDR3 is cut off 3 residues early in the read; its end comes from the germline J gene. The chain recombines TRBV29-1 with TRBJ2-2; 8 bases agree with TRBD1. CDR1 and CDR2 (germline): SQVTM, ANQGSEA. The CDR3 length is 15 residues. Here the CDR3 reads CSVFTPGQVNEKLFF. The CDR3 bases that were read are TGCAGCGTGTTCACTCCGGGACAGGTTAATGAAAAG.

Notes on this clone: The CDR3 goes on 3 residues after the read ends, and that part is filled in from the germline J gene. The chain employs TRBV4-1 and TRBJ2-2, with D perhaps matching TRBD1 (5 bases). This CDR3 spans 16 amino acids. Germline lookup yields CDR1 MGHRA and CDR2 YSYEKL. This chain's CDR3 is CASSQGRVGGANVLFF. The CDR3 bases that were read are TGCGCCAGCAGCCAAGGCAGGGTCGGTGGGGCCAACGTG.

For this clone: The CDR3 end lies 3 residues beyond the end of the read and is filled in from the germline J gene. The chain joins TRBV5-1 to TRBJ2-5, with TRBD1 identical over 8 bases. V was pared by 2 bases and J by 1 base, with 1 base of the junction left unmatched. Per germline, CDR1 SGHRS and CDR2 YFSETQ. CDR3 size: 14 residues. CDR3 region: CASSFGQGQETQYF. The covered CDR3 bases are TGCGCCAGCAGCTTCGGACAGGGCCAAGAGACC.